What follows are 18 T cell receptor beta chains derived from one specimen sequenced in a study of shared clonotypes between healthy human individuals. Repertoires were generated with immunoSEQ multiplex PCR, while TCRdb's copy carries only in-frame clones and drops some. The table lists about 1.1 million clones, 70% to 80% of them singletons, with 0.89% in the top ten. What was sequenced was memory CD4+ T cells from PBMCs. Subset: CD45RA-negative fraction. Receptors were obtained from a man aged 18 to 29 in good health. Some clones in this sample may be carry-over from other donors' samples.

A word on this clone: Other DNA sequences in this sample translate to the same CDR3. The rearrangement uses TRBV28 and TRBJ1-5; 9 nucleotides align to TRBD1. The ends lost 4 bases at V and 1 base at J; junction bases unmatched: 2. In germline, CDR1 is MDHEN, CDR2 SYDVKM. CDR3 length: 15 amino acids. Written as DNA, the CDR3 is TGTGCCAGCAGTTCAGGACAGGGGAGCAATCAGCCCCAGCATTTT. Translating gives CASSSGQGSNQPQHF.

This chain joins TRBV4-1 and TRBJ1-3, with D possibly being TRBD1 (5 bases). V shed 2 bases and J shed 4 bases, with 18 bases lying between them. Germline CDR1 and CDR2: MGHRA and YSYEKL. This CDR3 spans 17 amino acids. CDR3 bases: TGCGCCAGCAGCCAATCCTGGTTGCAGGGAACAGGAAACACCATATATTTT. Protein product: CASSQSWLQGTGNTIYF.

V gene TRBV7-9 combines with J gene TRBJ2-5; D gene ambiguous. The ends were cut back, 5 bases at V and 5 bases at J, with 9 bases in the middle. Germline CDR1 SEHNR, CDR2 FQNEAQ (reference sequence). The CDR3 length is 12 residues. The CDR3 nucleotides are TGTGCCAGCAGCGACAAGCTGGAGACCCAGTACTTC. This encodes CASSDKLETQYF.

Concerning this clone itself: Other DNA sequences in this specimen translate into the identical CDR3. The chain uses TRBV29-1 and TRBJ2-7; 10 nucleotides match TRBD1. The CDR3 has 14 residues. V was pared by 6 bases and J by 1 base, with 6 bases of the junction left unmatched. Germline values: CDR1 SQVTM, CDR2 ANQGSEA. CDR3 region: CSVARDRGSYEQYF. CDR3 bases: TGCAGCGTGGCCCGGGACAGGGGTTCCTACGAGCAGTACTTC.

This clone was counted a few times. V and J are TRBV5-1 and TRBJ1-4, with D perhaps TRBD1 (6 bases). The germline gives CDR1 SGHRS, CDR2 YFSETQ. Trimming shortened V by 4 bases and J by 1 base, and 14 bases separated the two germline ends. CDR3 length: 16 residues. The CDR3 protein is CASSPRTAQTNEKLFF. CDR3 bases: TGCGCCAGCAGCCCAAGGACAGCCCAAACTAATGAAAAACTGTTTTTT.

In the case of this clone: This sample also contains other DNA sequences that code for the same CDR3. The chain couples TRBV28 to TRBJ1-5; D is ambiguous. Germline loops: CDR1 MDHEN, CDR2 SYDVKM. Trimming removed 3 bases from V and 0 bases from J, with 3 bases in between. The CDR3 sequence is 13 residues long. In DNA, the CDR3 is TGTGCCAGCAGTTTGCCTAGCAATCAGCCCCAGCATTTT. This sequence encodes CASSLPSNQPQHF.

The genes are TRBV28 and TRBJ2-1, with 10 bases fitting TRBD2. The germline gives CDR1 MDHEN, CDR2 SYDVKM. The length of the CDR3 is 14 residues. V gave up 8 bases and J gave up 8 bases; unmatched junction bases: 9. DNA for the CDR3: TGTGCCAGCTTAGCGGGAGGATTTTTGGATGAGCAGTTCTTC. It encodes CASLAGGFLDEQFF.

The chain recombines TRBV10-2 with TRBJ2-6, with 10 bases fitting TRBD2. The ends lost 10 bases at V and 1 base at J; junction bases unmatched: 10. Germline values: CDR1 WSHSY, CDR2 SAAADI. The CDR3 covers 17 residues. In DNA, the CDR3 is TGCGCCACCTATCTAGCGGGAGTAGCTTCTGGGGCCAACGTCCTGACTTTC. This gives the protein CATYLAGVASGANVLTF.

This chain joins TRBV28 and TRBJ1-6; D possibly corresponds to TRBD1 (5 bases). The germline CDR1 and CDR2 sequences are MDHEN and SYDVKM. The CDR3 loop spans 15 amino acids. The ends were cut back, 5 bases at V and 3 bases at J, with 11 bases in the middle. CDR3 amino acids: CASSGAGNYNSPLHF. The CDR3 bases are TGTGCCAGCAGTGGAGCAGGGAACTATAATTCACCCCTCCACTTT.

The V gene is TRBV7-2, the J gene TRBJ2-2, with D perhaps TRBD2 (5 bases). V was pared by 6 bases and J by 0 bases, with 20 bases between. The CDR3 extends over 18 amino acids. Germline V CDR1 and CDR2: SGHTA, FQGNSA. The CDR3, as DNA: TGTGCCAGCAGAACCGGTGGAGGAGGCTTCGCGAACACCGGGGAGCTGTTTTTT. Its translation is CASRTGGGGFANTGELFF. The whole variable domain, remainder taken from reference TRBV7-2 and TRBJ2-2, is GAGVSQSPSNKVTEKGKDVELRCDPISGHTALYWYRQSLGQGLEFLIYFQGNSAPDKSGLPSDRFSAERTGGSVSTLTIQRTQQEDSAVYLCASRTGGGGFANTGELFFGEGSRLTVL.

The sample holds a few counts of this clone. The gene calls are TRBV6-5 and TRBJ2-1; 8 positions match TRBD2. CDR1 is MNHEY, CDR2 SVGAGI, per germline. V was clipped by 6 bases and J by 3 bases; unmatched bases: 4. This CDR3 has 14 residues. The CDR3, as DNA: TGTGCCAGCAGCGGGACTAGGGACTACAATGAGCAGTTCTTC. It encodes CASSGTRDYNEQFF.

There are a few counts of this clone. V and J are TRBV28 and TRBJ2-2; 12 nucleotides match TRBD2. The trim removed 4 bases at V and 4 bases at J, leaving 1 base unmatched. CDR1 MDHEN and CDR2 SYDVKM come from the germline V gene. The CDR3 sequence is 15 residues long. The CDR3 sequence is CASSWTSGITGELFF. CDR3 nucleotide sequence: TGTGCCAGCAGTTGGACTAGCGGGATCACCGGGGAGCTGTTTTTT. Together with reference TRBV28 and TRBJ2-2, the CDR3 gives the full variable domain: DVKVTQSSRYLVKRTGEKVFLECVQDMDHENMFWYRQDPGLGLRLIYFSYDVKMKEKGDIPEGYSVSREKKERFSLILESASTNQTSMYLCASSWTSGITGELFFGEGSRLTVL.

The V and J genes are TRBV29-1 and TRBJ2-7, with 11 bases fitting TRBD1. The germline gives CDR1 SQVTM, CDR2 ANQGSEA. This CDR3 has 15 residues. The V and J ends lost 6 bases and 6 bases, in that order; junction bases with no gene match: 13. CDR3 sequence reads: CSVQYRDRGLVEQYF. The CDR3 DNA reads as TGCAGCGTCCAATACCGGGACAGGGGGTTGGTCGAGCAGTACTTC.

The chain uses TRBV6-8 and TRBJ2-1; D possibly uses TRBD1 or TRBD2 (6 bases each). CDR3 length: 15 residues. Trimming removed 6 bases from V and 0 bases from J, with 12 bases in between. Per germline, CDR1 MNHGY and CDR2 SAAAGT. In DNA, the CDR3 is TGTGCCAGCAGACAGGGACTCCCCTCCTACAATGAGCAGTTCTTC. Its translation is CASRQGLPSYNEQFF.

The chain couples TRBV18 to TRBJ1-1; tentatively, D is TRBD1 (6 bases). Germline V gene data show CDR1 as KGHSH and CDR2 as LQKENI. Trimming shortened V by 1 base and J by 4 bases, and 10 bases separated the two germline ends. The CDR3 spans 14 residues. CDR3 nucleotides: TGTGCCAGCTCACCACAGGGGGAGGCCACTGAAGCTTTCTTT. This codes for CASSPQGEATEAFF.

Regarding this clone: A much bigger clone sits one base away, suggesting this may be a read error. The chain combines TRBV11-2 with TRBJ2-7; D is possibly TRBD1 (6 bases). Trimming removed 5 bases from V and 4 bases from J, with 9 bases in between. Germline assignment: CDR1 SGHAT and CDR2 FQNNGV. This CDR3 contains 12 residues. The CDR3 sequence: CASSAQGYEQYF. The DNA for the CDR3 is TGTGCCAGCAGCGCACAGGGTTACGAGCAGTACTTC.

The table lists this clone with a few counts. This chain connects TRBV18 to TRBJ2-1; TRBD2 matches 16 bases. The CDR3 totals 16 residues. The J segment lost 9 bases and the V segment lost 6 bases, leaving 8 bases of the junction unmatched. From germline, CDR1 is KGHSH and CDR2 LQKENI. The CDR3 loop is CASSLTGTSGRAEQFF. In DNA form, the CDR3 reads TGTGCCAGCTCGCTGACCGGGACTAGCGGGAGGGCTGAGCAGTTCTTC. Full variable domain (outside the CDR3, taken from reference TRBV18 and TRBJ2-1): NAGVMQNPRHLVRRRGQEARLRCSPMKGHSHVYWYRQLPEEGLKFMVYLQKENIIDESGMPKERFSAEFPKEGPSILRIQQVVRGDSAAYFCASSLTGTSGRAEQFFGPGTRLTVL.

This clone has a handful of counts. The chain combines TRBV2 with TRBJ2-7; tentatively, D is TRBD2 (5 bases). Trimming removed 3 bases from V and 1 base from J, with 16 bases in between. Germline V gives CDR1 SNHLY, CDR2 FYNNEI. This CDR3 contains 16 residues. CDR3 protein: CASSDSSWRRSYEQYF. As DNA, the CDR3 is TGTGCCAGCAGTGATTCTAGCTGGAGGCGGTCCTACGAGCAGTACTTC.